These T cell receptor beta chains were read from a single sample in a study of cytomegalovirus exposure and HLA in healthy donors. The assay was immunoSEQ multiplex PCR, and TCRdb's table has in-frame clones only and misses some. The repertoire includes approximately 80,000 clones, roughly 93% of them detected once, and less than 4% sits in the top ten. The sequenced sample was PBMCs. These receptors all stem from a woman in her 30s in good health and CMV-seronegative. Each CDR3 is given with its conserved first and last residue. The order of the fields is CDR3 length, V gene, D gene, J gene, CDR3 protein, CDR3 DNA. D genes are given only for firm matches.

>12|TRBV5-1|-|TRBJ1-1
CASSLDFLEAFF
TGCGCCAGCAGCTTGGATTTCCTTGAAGCTTTCTTT
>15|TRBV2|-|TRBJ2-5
CASSLRQNPSETQYF
TGTGCCAGCAGCCTCAGACAGAACCCCTCGGAGACCCAGTACTTC
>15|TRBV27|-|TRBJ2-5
CASSLSLGVEETQYF
TGTGCCAGCAGTTTATCCCTAGGGGTGGAAGAGACCCAGTACTTC
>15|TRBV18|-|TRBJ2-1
CASRPGTQRDNEQFF
TGTGCCAGCAGACCCGGGACACAGAGAGACAATGAGCAGTTCTTC
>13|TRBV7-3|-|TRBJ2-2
CASSADRSGELFF
TGTGCCAGCAGCGCTGACAGGTCCGGGGAGCTGTTTTTT
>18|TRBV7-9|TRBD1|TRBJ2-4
CASSQGQGMIGAKNIQYF
TGTGCCAGCAGCCAGGGACAGGGTATGATAGGGGCCAAAAACATTCAGTACTTC
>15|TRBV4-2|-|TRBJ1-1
CASSQERRENTEAFF
TGTGCCAGCAGCCAAGAACGCAGGGAGAACACTGAAGCTTTCTTT
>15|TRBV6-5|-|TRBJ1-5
CASRYEWRPNQPQHF
TGTGCCAGCAGGTACGAGTGGAGGCCAAATCAGCCCCAGCATTTT
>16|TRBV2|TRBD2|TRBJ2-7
CASSEDLAGLTYEQYF
TGTGCCAGCAGTGAGGATCTAGCGGGTCTAACCTACGAGCAGTACTTC
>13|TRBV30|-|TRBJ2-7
CAWNRGAPYEQYF
TGTGCCTGGAACCGGGGTGCACCCTACGAGCAGTACTTC
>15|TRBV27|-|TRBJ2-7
CASRDLETSKVEQYF
TGTGCCAGCAGAGACCTCGAGACTAGTAAGGTCGAGCAGTACTTC
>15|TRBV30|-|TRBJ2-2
CAWSWVSGNTGELFF
TGTGCCTGGAGCTGGGTTAGCGGAAACACCGGGGAGCTGTTTTTT
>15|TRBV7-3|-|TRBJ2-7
CASSLTPTSIAEQYF
TGTGCCAGCAGCTTAACCCCCACTAGTATCGCCGAGCAGTACTTC
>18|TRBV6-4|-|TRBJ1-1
CASSEEGAARGMNTEAFF
TGTGCCAGCAGTGAAGAAGGAGCCGCCCGGGGGATGAACACTGAAGCTTTCTTT
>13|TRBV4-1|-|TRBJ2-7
CASSHQLVGEQYF
TGCGCCAGCAGCCACCAGCTAGTGGGCGAGCAGTACTTC
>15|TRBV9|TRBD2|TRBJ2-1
CASSAAGGPNNEQFF
TGTGCCAGCAGCGCAGCGGGAGGGCCTAACAATGAGCAGTTCTTC
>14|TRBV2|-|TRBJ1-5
CASSEESGYQPQHF
TGTGCCAGCAGTGAAGAATCCGGGTATCAGCCCCAGCATTTT
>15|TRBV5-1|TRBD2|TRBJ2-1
CASSQSGRASNEQFF
TGCGCCAGCAGCCAAAGCGGGAGGGCCAGCAATGAGCAGTTCTTC
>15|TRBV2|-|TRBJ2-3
CASRHRETSTDTQYF
TGTGCCAGCAGGCACAGAGAAACTAGCACAGATACGCAGTATTTT
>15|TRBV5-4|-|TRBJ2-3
CASSKGLQSTDTQYF
TGTGCCAGCAGCAAGGGACTCCAAAGCACAGATACGCAGTATTTT
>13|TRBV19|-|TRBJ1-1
CASSKAGNTEAFF
TGTGCCAGTAGTAAGGCAGGGAACACTGAAGCTTTCTTT
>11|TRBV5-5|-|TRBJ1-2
CASSSDYGYTF
TGTGCCAGCAGCTCAGACTATGGCTACACCTTC
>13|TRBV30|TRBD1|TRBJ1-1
CAWSAQGGTEAFF
TGTGCCTGGAGTGCACAGGGGGGAACTGAAGCTTTCTTT
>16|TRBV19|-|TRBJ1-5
CASNSGVVGSNQPQHF
TGTGCCAGTAATTCAGGGGTCGTCGGTAGCAATCAGCCCCAGCATTTT
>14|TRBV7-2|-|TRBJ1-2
CASSPPDSGFGYTF
TGTGCCAGCAGCCCACCGGACAGTGGTTTTGGCTACACCTTC